This T cell receptor (beta chain) is from a study of T cell responses to AZD1222 COVID-19 vaccine. Trimming removed 3 bases from V and 6 bases from J, with 15 bases in between. Germline V gene sequence: CDR1 SGDLS, CDR2 YYNGEE. The CDR3 is made up of 15 amino acids. TCRdb keeps only in-frame clones here, not all; method: immunoSEQ multiplex PCR. The table has roughly 170,000 clones, 88% seen once. The TCR sequence derives from an adult in good health. This chain links TRBV9 with TRBJ2-2; D ambiguous. The material sequenced was peripheral blood, taken on day 0 of AZD1222 vaccination. CDR3 sequence reads: CASSAAQLPAGELFF. CDR3 sequence (DNA): TGTGCCAGCAGCGCCGCGCAGCTCCCGGCCGGGGAGCTGTTTTTT.